The 2 T cell receptor beta chains below were found in one sample sequenced in a study of blood T cell repertoires in COVID-19. Profiled with immunoSEQ multiplex PCR; TCRdb holds only in-frame clones, not every one. The table lists 200,000 or so clones, about nine tenths of them singletons. Source material: peripheral blood. The receptor set was obtained from a man aged 65-85 years with active or convalescent COVID-19.

This clone was recorded only once. V gene TRBV18 combines with J gene TRBJ2-5, with D perhaps matching TRBD1 (5 bases). The V gene's germline CDR1 is KGHSH and CDR2 LQKENI. Trimming shortened V by 0 bases and J by 2 bases, and 10 bases separated the two germline ends. The CDR3 length is 15 residues. CDR3 in DNA: TGTGCCAGCTCACCACCAGGGGCGCGGCAAGAGACCCAGTACTTC. It encodes CASSPPGARQETQYF.

V is TRBV5-4 and J is TRBJ2-7; unclear D gene. The germline gives CDR1 SGHNT, CDR2 YYREEE (reference sequence). This CDR3 has 14 residues. Deletions cut 0 bases from V and 0 bases from J, with 7 bases between. In nucleotides, the CDR3 is TGTGCCAGCAGCTTGGGTCTGCGCTCCTACGAGCAGTACTTC. It codes for CASSLGLRSYEQYF.